A single sample gave rise to the 18 T cell receptor beta chains below, sequenced in a study of Graves' ophthalmopathy and Graves' hyperthyroidism. Transcripts of RNA were the source for amplifying TCR beta CDR3 regions. An initial RT-PCR round employing HTBI primers preceded a second-round multiplex PCR. TCRdb fed the multiplex PCR reads into MiXCR, producing one record per CDR3 protein. The repertoire has 650,000 to 900,000 distinct CDR3 sequences, 35% to 50% of them found once; the top ten carry approximately 43%. The sample consisted of peripheral blood. The receptors originated from an adult man with Graves' ophthalmopathy.

This clonotype has just a few counts. This chain connects TRBV20-1 to TRBJ2-5, with TRBD1 matching 7 bases. V lost 5 bases, J lost 2 bases, and 5 bases stayed unmatched. The V gene's germline CDR1 is DFQATT and CDR2 SNEGSKA (reference sequence). The CDR3 sequence is 13 residues long. CDR3 sequence reads: CSAQPGQQETQYF. CDR3 in DNA: TGCAGTGCTCAACCGGGACAGCAAGAGACCCAGTACTTC.

About this clonotype itself: One end of the junction varies from germline; a read error may be responsible. The gene calls are TRBV19 and TRBJ1-2, with D maybe TRBD1 (5 bases). Germline V gene sequence: CDR1 LNHDA, CDR2 SQIVND (reference sequence). This CDR3 spans 15 amino acids. The CDR3 DNA reads TGTGCTAGTAGTACAAGGACGGGAGGGGACTATGGCTACACCTTC. This encodes CASSTRTGGDYGYTF.

The chain recombines TRBV20-1 with TRBJ2-7; D gene ambiguous. Germline V lookup: CDR1 DFQATT, CDR2 SNEGSKA (reference sequence). The CDR3 sequence is 14 residues long. V lost 1 base to trimming and J lost 2 bases, with 12 bases between them. CDR3 sequence (DNA): TGCAGTGCTAGAGGAACTCCTGGGCCCTACGAGCAGTACTTC. Translating it yields CSARGTPGPYEQYF.

The rearrangement joins TRBV20-1 to TRBJ2-5; D is unclear. The tail of the sequence fits TRBJ2-1 better, so the J call may be wrong. The CDR3 runs 14 residues. Germline V gene sequence: CDR1 DFQATT, CDR2 SNEGSKA (reference sequence). The CDR3 DNA reads TGCAGTGCTAGAGATCTACGGCCCTACAATGAGCAGTTCTTC. Residues: CSARDLRPYNEQFF.

V and J are TRBV2 and TRBJ1-2; 7 bases map to TRBD1. Germline CDR1 and CDR2: SNHLY and FYNNEI. The J segment lost 4 bases and the V segment lost 6 bases, leaving 11 bases of the junction unmatched. The CDR3 is 15 amino acids. CDR3 protein: CASSQRGQTIYGYTF. The CDR3 DNA sequence: TGTGCCAGCAGCCAAAGGGGACAGACGATCTATGGCTACACCTTC.

This clonotype appeared a few times. The CDR3 DNA is TGCAGTGCTAGAAGGGACAGAAATAATTCACCCCTCCACTTT. It specifies CSARRDRNNSPLHF. This chain uses TRBV20-1 with TRBJ1-6; the match to TRBD1 covers 7 bases. With V trimmed by 2 bases and J by 5 bases, 3 bases remained unmatched. This CDR3 spans 14 amino acids. Germline CDR1 is DFQATT and CDR2 is SNEGSKA (reference sequence).

This clonotype was detected only a few times. The chain's CDR3 is CSATGPSGANVLTF. The CDR3 nucleotides are TGCAGTGCTACAGGGCCCTCTGGGGCCAACGTCCTGACTTTC. The V gene is TRBV20-1, the J gene TRBJ2-6; D may be TRBD1 (5 bases). The CDR3 length is 14 residues. Trimming took 4 bases from V and 0 from J, leaving 7 bases between them. Germline CDR1 reads DFQATT; CDR2 reads SNEGSKA (reference sequence).

The rearrangement uses TRBV7-9 and TRBJ2-5, with 7 bases aligning to TRBD2. This CDR3 contains 15 residues. V shed 6 bases, J shed 4 bases, and the junction held 11 bases outside the gene matches. CDR1 and CDR2 (germline): SEHNR, FQNEAQ (reference sequence). The DNA of the CDR3 is TGTGCCAGCAGGCCAGACAGCGGGGTAGGAGAGACCCAGTACTTC. It specifies CASRPDSGVGETQYF.

This clonotype was observed many times. Here the CDR3 reads CASRPGTGGPGNTIYF. The CDR3 DNA sequence: TGTGCCAGCAGACCCGGGACAGGGGGCCCTGGAAACACCATATATTTT. The J gene is TRBJ1-3, the V gene TRBV7-9; 12 bases agree with TRBD1. The CDR3 runs to 16 residues. Germline CDR1 is SEHNR and CDR2 is FQNEAQ (reference sequence). V was pared by 6 bases and J by 2 bases, with 5 bases of the junction left unmatched.

V and J are TRBV19 and TRBJ1-5; 11 bases match TRBD1. The CDR3 runs 16 residues. V trimming: 7 bases; J trimming: 6 bases; junction bases outside the gene matches: 11. Germline loops: CDR1 LNHDA, CDR2 SQIVND (reference sequence). The CDR3 DNA reads TGTGCCAGTAAAAGGAACGGGACAGGGGGAGGTCAGCCCCAGCATTTT. The encoded protein is CASKRNGTGGGQPQHF.

The V gene is TRBV4-2, the J gene TRBJ2-1, with D tentatively TRBD2 (6 bases). Germline lookup yields CDR1 LGHNA and CDR2 YNFKEQ. The CDR3 length is 18 residues. The V end lost 2 bases, the J end lost 1 base, and 18 bases lay between the germline ends. CDR3 protein: CASSQSGGSWVSYNEQFF. CDR3 coding DNA: TGTGCCAGCAGCCAAAGTGGAGGGAGCTGGGTGTCCTACAATGAGCAGTTCTTC.

This clonotype was detected only a few times. The chain is built from TRBV19 and TRBJ1-6; D remains ambiguous. CDR1 and CDR2 (germline): LNHDA, SQIVND (reference sequence). V was trimmed by 4 bases and J by 7 bases, leaving 17 bases between them. CDR3 length: 16 amino acids. In nucleotides, the CDR3 is TGTGCCAGTAGTACCCGATCGGCCTCTAGGAATTCACCCCTCCACTTT. It yields the protein CASSTRSASRNSPLHF.

This sequence joins TRBV6-5 and TRBJ2-7; D is ambiguous. V was cut by 6 bases and J by 2 bases, with 17 bases left in between. The CDR3 runs to 15 residues. Per germline, CDR1 MNHEY and CDR2 SVGAGI. The chain's CDR3 is CASRESSNPTYEQYF. CDR3 nucleotide sequence: TGTGCCAGCAGGGAGAGTAGCAACCCTACCTACGAGCAGTACTTC.

This clonotype appeared a few times. The rearrangement joins TRBV12-3 or TRBV12-4 to TRBJ1-6, with 8 bases that match TRBD1. There are 16 residues in the CDR3. The ends lost 6 bases at V and 9 bases at J; junction bases unmatched: 13. The CDR3 loop reads CASSQGQGSIRSPLHF. CDR3 in DNA: TGTGCCAGCAGCCAAGGACAGGGAAGTATTCGTTCACCCCTCCACTTT.

This clonotype has at least ten counts. The chain combines TRBV2 with TRBJ2-6, with unresolved D. The CDR3 sequence is 14 residues long. The V gene's germline CDR1 is SNHLY and CDR2 FYNNEI. Trimming cost V 4 bases and J 0 bases, with 4 bases left between them. The DNA of the CDR3 is TGTGCCAGCAGTGGGTTCTCTGGGGCCAACGTCCTGACTTTC. It translates to CASSGFSGANVLTF.

The chain carries TRBV15 and TRBJ2-6; no reliable D call. This CDR3 is built from 18 residues. V lost 4 bases, J lost 0 bases, and 16 bases lay in between. The germline gives CDR1 LNHNV, CDR2 YYDKDF (reference sequence). The CDR3 DNA reads TGTGCCACCAGCAAAGATTACGGGCCGGGCTCTGGGGCCAACGTCCTGACTTTC. This encodes CATSKDYGPGSGANVLTF.

This clonotype was observed many times. The rearrangement uses TRBV2 and TRBJ2-7; TRBD1 or TRBD2 may be the D gene (5 bases each). The CDR3 consists of 14 residues. CDR1 is SNHLY and CDR2 is FYNNEI in the germline V gene. V lost 6 bases, J lost 0 bases, and 12 bases lay in between. The CDR3 spells CASRPRDHSYEQYF. The CDR3 DNA is TGTGCCAGCAGACCCCGGGACCACTCCTACGAGCAGTACTTC.

The rearrangement joins TRBV25-1 to TRBJ2-2; D gene ambiguous. Germline V gives CDR1 MGHDK, CDR2 SYGVNS. Trimming stripped 5 bases from V and 7 bases from J, with 11 bases between. This CDR3 spans 13 amino acids. For the CDR3, the DNA is TGTGCCAGCAGTTCTTACCTACACGGGGAGCTGTTTTTT. This sequence encodes CASSSYLHGELFF.